These 9 T cell receptor beta chains came from one sample sequenced in a study of OX40 agonist ivuxolimab in advanced cancers. The method was immunoSEQ multiplex PCR; TCRdb's version includes in-frame clones alone and lacks a portion of them. The table has 45,000 to 50,000 clones, approximately 91% seen once. The material sequenced was CD4+ or CD8+ T cells sorted from blood, taken in a trial of the OX40 agonist ivuxolimab. These receptors came from an adult with an advanced solid tumor such as melanoma, head and neck, liver or kidney cancer.

The V gene is TRBV5-1, the J gene TRBJ2-1, with 11 positions matching TRBD2. The J segment lost 8 bases and the V segment lost 0 bases, leaving 16 bases of the junction unmatched. The CDR3 consists of 19 residues. The germline gives CDR1 SGHRS, CDR2 YFSETQ. CDR3 sequence (DNA): TGCGCCAGCAGCTTGGTAGTACTAGCGGGAGAATACATACCCGATGAGCAGTTCTTC. Amino acids: CASSLVVLAGEYIPDEQFF. The variable domain in full, completed from reference TRBV5-1 and TRBJ2-1, reads KAGVTQTPRYLIKTRGQQVTLSCSPISGHRSVSWYQQTPGQGLQFLFEYFSETQRNKGNFPGRFSGRQFSNSRSEMNVSTLELGDSALYLCASSLVVLAGEYIPDEQFFGPGTRLTVL.

The chain is built from TRBV11-2 and TRBJ1-1; 7 bases are a match to TRBD1. Germline V lookup: CDR1 SGHAT, CDR2 FQNNGV. J gave up 4 bases and V 5 bases, and 1 base lay outside the gene matches. The CDR3 extends over 12 amino acids. CDR3 bases: TGTGCCAGCAGCAGGGACAGCACTGAAGCTTTCTTT. Translating it yields CASSRDSTEAFF.

The V gene is TRBV6-5, the J gene TRBJ1-2; tentatively, D is TRBD1 (5 bases). CDR1 MNHEY and CDR2 SVGAGI come from the germline V gene. V shed 5 bases and J shed 0 bases, with 7 bases lying between them. This CDR3 comprises 13 residues. The CDR3 DNA is TGTGCCAGCAGTGGGGACCCTAACTATGGCTACACCTTC. Translating gives CASSGDPNYGYTF.

The chain links TRBV28 to TRBJ2-7; 7 nucleotides match TRBD1. The CDR3 is 16 residues long. From germline, CDR1 is MDHEN and CDR2 SYDVKM. V was clipped by 6 bases and J by 6 bases; unmatched bases: 17. The DNA for the CDR3 is TGTGCCAGCAGCCCCCGACCCGGGACAGAACGGCCCGAGCAGTACTTC. Amino acids: CASSPRPGTERPEQYF.

The rearrangement links TRBV5-5 to TRBJ2-1; D is unclear. The CDR3 is 15 amino acids. Germline V gene data show CDR1 as SGHKS and CDR2 as YYEKEE (reference sequence). V lost 0 bases to trimming and J lost 5 bases, with 12 bases between them. The DNA of the CDR3 is TGTGCCAGCAGCTTGGGGCTAGGTTTTAACAATGAGCAGTTCTTC. This sequence encodes CASSLGLGFNNEQFF.

To note about this clone: A junction boundary mismatches the germline segment, possibly from a read error. V usage is TRBV7-7 and J usage is TRBJ2-2; perhaps TRBD1 as D (6 bases). The CDR3 loop spans 13 amino acids. Per the germline V gene, CDR1 is SSHAT and CDR2 is FNYEAQ (reference sequence). The CDR3 protein is CASSLGGTGELFF. The CDR3 nucleotides read TGTGCTAGCAGCTTAGGGGGCACCGGGGAGCTGTTTTTT.

Relative to its sample, this clone is medium-sized (0.01 to 0.1%). The gene calls are TRBV7-2 and TRBJ2-7; 8 nucleotides match TRBD2. The CDR3 covers 15 residues. Germline CDR1 is SGHTA and CDR2 is FQGNSA. After removal of 3 bases from V and 2 bases from J, the junction contained 6 bases not matched to a gene. CDR3 region: CASSLSGGFAYEQYF. In DNA, the CDR3 is TGTGCCAGCAGCTTGTCGGGAGGGTTTGCCTACGAGCAGTACTTC.

The J gene is TRBJ1-2, the V gene TRBV5-5; TRBD1 agrees at 8 bases. The CDR3 is 15 residues long. CDR1 is SGHKS, CDR2 YYEKEE, per germline (reference sequence). J lost 1 base, V lost 2 bases, and 4 bases had no gene match. The CDR3 DNA sequence: TGTGCCAGCAGCTTTGGCAGGGGGCATAACTATGGCTACACCTTC. Translated: CASSFGRGHNYGYTF.

This clone has a single count. The rearrangement uses TRBV7-8 and TRBJ1-6; 7 bases are a match to TRBD1. Losses at the gene ends were 1 base for V and 9 bases for J; bases not matched to a gene: 15. The CDR3 is 18 residues long. CDR1 and CDR2 from the germline V gene are SGHVS and FQNEAQ. Here the CDR3 reads CASSLVRQGVFLASPLHF. CDR3 DNA sequence: TGTGCCAGCAGCTTAGTAAGACAGGGTGTCTTTCTAGCTTCACCCCTCCACTTT.